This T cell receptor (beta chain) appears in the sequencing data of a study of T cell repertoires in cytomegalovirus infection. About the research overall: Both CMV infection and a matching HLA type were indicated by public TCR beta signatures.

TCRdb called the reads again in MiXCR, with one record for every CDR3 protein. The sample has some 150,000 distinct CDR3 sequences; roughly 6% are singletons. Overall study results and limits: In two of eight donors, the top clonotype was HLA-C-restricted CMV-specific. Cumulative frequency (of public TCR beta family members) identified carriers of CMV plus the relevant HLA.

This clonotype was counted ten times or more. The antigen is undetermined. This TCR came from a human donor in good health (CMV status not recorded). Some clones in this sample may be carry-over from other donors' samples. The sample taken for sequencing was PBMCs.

The DNA of the CDR3 is TGTGCCAGCAGTTTCGGGACTGGGGCCAACGTCCTGACTTTC. Translating it yields CASSFGTGANVLTF. The V and J genes are TRBV28 and TRBJ2-6; the D gene is possibly TRBD2 (5 bases). The germline V gene encodes CDR1 MDHEN and CDR2 SYDVKM. This CDR3 spans 14 amino acids. The V and J ends lost 3 bases and 2 bases respectively, with 5 bases between them.